This is a list of T cell receptor beta chains from one sample in a study of Ad26.COV2.S vaccination and SARS-CoV-2 variants. Generated by immunoSEQ multiplex PCR, the TCRdb table keeps only in-frame clones and is missing some. The table has roughly 510,000 clones, 87% seen once; the top ten hold around 13%. Sequenced material: peripheral blood, taken in a trial of Ad26.COV2.S vaccine versus placebo. These receptors all stem from a person aged 18-60 years who received the Ad26.COV2.S COVID-19 vaccine or a placebo. Both conserved end residues are part of each CDR3. D genes are given only for firm matches.

J,V,D,CDR3
TRBJ2-6,TRBV7-3,TRBD2,CASSLTSGAGGANVLTF
TRBJ2-1,TRBV13,TRBD2,CASSWGGGYNEQFF
TRBJ1-6,TRBV28,.,CASSLWWGWRVGSPLHF
TRBJ2-1,TRBV4-3,.,CASSQGSYNEQFF
TRBJ2-1,TRBV28,.,CASNPRSYNEQFF
TRBJ2-2,TRBV10-3,.,CAISAPGAARALFF
TRBJ2-5,TRBV7-8,TRBD2,CASSLVRTSGRRYQETQYF
TRBJ1-2,TRBV19,.,CASSISGGRASGYTF
TRBJ2-7,TRBV18,.,CASSPGVSLEQYF
TRBJ2-1,TRBV28,TRBD2,CASSHGLAGNNEQFF
TRBJ1-3,TRBV11-1,TRBD1,CASSRSTGITGNTIYF
TRBJ2-2,TRBV7-6,TRBD2,CASSRLAGPGTGELFF
TRBJ1-2,TRBV30,TRBD1,CAWTAGTVYGYTF
TRBJ2-2,TRBV19,TRBD2,CASATSGITGELFF
TRBJ1-5,TRBV15,.,CATSREKGPNQPQHF
TRBJ2-7,TRBV9,.,CASSPTVSSYEQYF
TRBJ1-4,TRBV9,.,CASSVVQGPGEKLFF